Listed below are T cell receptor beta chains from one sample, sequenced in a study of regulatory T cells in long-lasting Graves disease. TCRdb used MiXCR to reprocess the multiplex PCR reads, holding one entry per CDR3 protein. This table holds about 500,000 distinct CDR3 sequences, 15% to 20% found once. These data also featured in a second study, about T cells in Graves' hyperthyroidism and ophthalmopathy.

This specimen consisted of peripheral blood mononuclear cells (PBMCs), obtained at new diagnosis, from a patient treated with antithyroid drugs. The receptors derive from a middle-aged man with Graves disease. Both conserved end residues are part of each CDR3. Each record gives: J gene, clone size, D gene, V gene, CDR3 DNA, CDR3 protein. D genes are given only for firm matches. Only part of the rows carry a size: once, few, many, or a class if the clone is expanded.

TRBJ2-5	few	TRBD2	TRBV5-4	TGTGCCAGCAGCACCGCCCCGGGACCGGGAGGGCAAGAGACCCAGTACTTC	CASSTAPGPGGQETQYF
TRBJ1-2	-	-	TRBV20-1	TGCAGTGTCCCGACGGTCTATGGCTACACCTTC	CSVPTVYGYTF
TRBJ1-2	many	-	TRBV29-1	TGCAGCGTTGGACAGTCAAACTATGGCTACACCTTC	CSVGQSNYGYTF
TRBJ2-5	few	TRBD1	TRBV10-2	TGCGCCAGCAGTGAGCGGGACAGGGTTCCCCAAGAGACCCAGTACTTC	CASSERDRVPQETQYF
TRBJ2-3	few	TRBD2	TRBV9	TGTGCCAGCAGCGTTGAGACTAGCGTTTCCACAGATACGCAGTATTTT	CASSVETSVSTDTQYF
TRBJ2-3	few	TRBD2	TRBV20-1	TGCAGTCCCCGGGGGGAGGAGGGGTATGATACGCAGTATTTT	CSPRGEEGYDTQYF
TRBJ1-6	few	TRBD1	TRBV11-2	TGTGCCAGCAGCTTACCATCAGGGGGCTCCTATAATTCACCCCTCCACTTT	CASSLPSGGSYNSPLHF
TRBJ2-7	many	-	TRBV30	TGTGCCTGGAGTGGGTATACGACAGGTCCTGTTCTGGAGCAGTACTTC	CAWSGYTTGPVLEQYF
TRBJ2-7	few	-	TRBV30	TGTGCCTGTACTCGGTTGGGCAGCTCCTACGAGCAGTACTTC	CACTRLGSSYEQYF
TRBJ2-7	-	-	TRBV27	TGTGCCAGCAGTTTATCAGGGACCTCCTACGAGCAGTGCTTC	CASSLSGTSYEQCF
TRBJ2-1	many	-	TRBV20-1	TGCAGCGCCTTGGAGGGTGGCAATGAGCAGTTCTTC	CSALEGGNEQFF
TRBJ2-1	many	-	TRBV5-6	TGTGCCAGCAGCCGGGATTTTGAGCAGTTCTTC	CASSRDFEQFF
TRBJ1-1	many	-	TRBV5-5	TGTGCCAGCATTACAAGGCAGGGTAGGAACACTGAAGCTTTCTTT	CASITRQGRNTEAFF
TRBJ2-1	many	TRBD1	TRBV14	TGTGCCAGCAGCCCAGACGGGACAGGGGGCTCCTACAATGAGCAGTTCTTC	CASSPDGTGGSYNEQFF
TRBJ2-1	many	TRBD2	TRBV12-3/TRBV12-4	TGTGCCAGCACCTTTGTTAGCGGGAGGGCCTACAATGAGCAGTTCTTC	CASTFVSGRAYNEQFF
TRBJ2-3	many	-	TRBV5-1	TGTGCCAGCAGCTTAACAGGCTCTCGGGATACGCAGTATTTT	CASSLTGSRDTQYF
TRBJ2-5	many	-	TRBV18	TGTGCCAGCTCACCACCAGCGGACCGGGAGACCCAGTACTTC	CASSPPADRETQYF
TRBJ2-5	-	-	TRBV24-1	TGTGCCACCAGTGATACGGGGTCCGTCGAGACCCAGTACTTC	CATSDTGSVETQYF
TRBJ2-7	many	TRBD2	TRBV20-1	TGCAGTGCTAGATCTAGCGGGAGGACCCACGAGCAGTACTTC	CSARSSGRTHEQYF
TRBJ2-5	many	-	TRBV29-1	TGCAGCGTTGTAGTCGGTGGGGAAGAGACCCAGTACTTC	CSVVVGGEETQYF
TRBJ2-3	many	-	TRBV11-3	TGTGCCAGCAGCGTCACCGGGACCACAGATACGCAGTATTTT	CASSVTGTTDTQYF
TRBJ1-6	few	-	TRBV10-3	TGTGCCATCGCGGGGCAGACCTATAATTCACCCCTCCACTTT	CAIAGQTYNSPLHF
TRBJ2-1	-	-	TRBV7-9	TGTGCCAGCAGCTCGGGGGAAGACTCCTACAATGAGCAGTTCTTC	CASSSGEDSYNEQFF
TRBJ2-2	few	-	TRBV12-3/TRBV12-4	TGTGCCAGCAGTTTTGGAGGAGGCCCCGGGGAGCTGTTTTTT	CASSFGGGPGELFF
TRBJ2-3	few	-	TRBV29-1	TGCAGCGTTGAAGATCGCATTGCAGATACGCAGTATTTT	CSVEDRIADTQYF
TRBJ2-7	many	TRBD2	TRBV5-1	TGCGCCAGCAGCTTGGGTGGTCTAGCGGATCTTCACGAGCAGTACTTC	CASSLGGLADLHEQYF
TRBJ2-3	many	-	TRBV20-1	TGCAGTGCTAGAGGGCTGAGCACAGATACGCAGTATTTT	CSARGLSTDTQYF
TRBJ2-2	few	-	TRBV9	TGTGCCAGCAGCAACAGGGACTCCCCGGGGGGCGGGGAGCTGTTTTTT	CASSNRDSPGGGELFF
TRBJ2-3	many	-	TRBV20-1	TGCAGTGCTAGACCTCCCCCGCCCACAGATACGCAGTATTTT	CSARPPPPTDTQYF
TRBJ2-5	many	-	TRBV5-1	TGCGCCAGCAGCTTACAGCGTGATGAGACCCAGTACTTC	CASSLQRDETQYF
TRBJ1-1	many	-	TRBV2	TGTGCCAGCAGATCTGAGGCGAACACTGAAGCTTTCTTT	CASRSEANTEAFF
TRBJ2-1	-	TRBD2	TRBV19	TGTGCCAGTAGGGACCTTATAGCGGGAACATACAATGAGCAGTTCTTC	CASRDLIAGTYNEQFF
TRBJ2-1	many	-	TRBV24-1	TGTGCCACCAGTGCTGCGGGACAGCGGGAACAGTTCTTC	CATSAAGQREQFF
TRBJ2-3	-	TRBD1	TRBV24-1	TGTGCCACCAGTGAGGGACAGGGGTACTCAGATACGCAGTATTTT	CATSEGQGYSDTQYF
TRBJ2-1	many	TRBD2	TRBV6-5	TGTGCCAGCAGTTACTCACTGAGATCGGCTAGCGGGAGCAATGAGCAGTTCTTC	CASSYSLRSASGSNEQFF
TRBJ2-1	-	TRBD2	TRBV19	TGTGCCAGTAGTACCGCCGACGTAGGGGACTATTACAATGAGCAGTTCTTC	CASSTADVGDYYNEQFF
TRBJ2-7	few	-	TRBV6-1	TGTGCCAGCACCGTTTTGGCCGACGAGCAGTACTTC	CASTVLADEQYF
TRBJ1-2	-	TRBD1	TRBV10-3	TGTGCCATCAGGCTCCGGGACAGGGGGCTCGATGGCTACACCTTC	CAIRLRDRGLDGYTF
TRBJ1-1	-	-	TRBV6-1	TGTGCCAGCAGTGATTTTGGGGTGAACACTGAAGCTTTCTTT	CASSDFGVNTEAFF
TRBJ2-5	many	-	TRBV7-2	TGTGCCAGCAGCTTCAGGGTACAAGAGACCCAGTACTTC	CASSFRVQETQYF
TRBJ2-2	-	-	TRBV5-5	TGTGCCAGCAGCTCAGGGATGACCGGGGAGCTGTTTTTT	CASSSGMTGELFF
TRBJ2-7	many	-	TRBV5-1	TGCGCCAGCAGCTTGGTGGGGGCAGGGACCTACGAGCAGTACTTC	CASSLVGAGTYEQYF
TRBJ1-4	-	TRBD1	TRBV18	TGTGCCAGCTCACAGGGGGCTACTAATGAAAAACTGTTTTTT	CASSQGATNEKLFF
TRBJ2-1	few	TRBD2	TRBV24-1	TGTGCCACCAGTGATTTCAGCGGGGCCTCCTACAATGAGCAGTTCTTC	CATSDFSGASYNEQFF
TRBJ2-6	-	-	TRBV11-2	TGTGCCAGCAGCCAAGAGGTGGGGGCCTCGGCTGGGGCCAACGTCCTGACTTTC	CASSQEVGASAGANVLTF
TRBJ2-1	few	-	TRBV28	TGTGCCACCGCTTGGGTCTCCCCCTACAATGAGCAGTTCTTC	CATAWVSPYNEQFF
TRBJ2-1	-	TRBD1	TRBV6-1	TGTGCCAGCAGTGCCGAGGGGGCCAATGAGCAGTTCTTC	CASSAEGANEQFF
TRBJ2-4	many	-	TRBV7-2	TGTGCCAGCAGTTTTCGCCGGGAAGCCAAAAACATTCAGTACTTC	CASSFRREAKNIQYF
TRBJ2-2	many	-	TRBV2	TGTGCCAGCACCCGGACCGTCGGGGAGCTGTTTTTT	CASTRTVGELFF
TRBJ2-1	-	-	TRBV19	TGTGCCAGTAGTACCCTCGTTGGAGCCTACAATGAGCAGTTCTTC	CASSTLVGAYNEQFF
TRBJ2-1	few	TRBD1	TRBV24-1	TGTGCCACCAGTGATCCGACCGGGACAGGGCCCTACAATGAGCAGTTCTTC	CATSDPTGTGPYNEQFF
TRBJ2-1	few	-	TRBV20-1	TGCAGTGCCCTAAGGACTTACAATGAGCAGTTCTTC	CSALRTYNEQFF
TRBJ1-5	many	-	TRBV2	TGTGCCAGCAGTGAATCAGGGCAGCCCCAGCATTTT	CASSESGQPQHF